This T cell receptor (beta chain) was observed in a study of blood T cells in healthy people across ages. The CDR3 consists of 16 residues. Germline loops: CDR1 SQVTM, CDR2 ANQGSEA. Concerning this clonotype: Its target is unknown.

With a J-beta primer mix and a sample-barcoded 5' primer, a second PCR ran 7 to 11 cycles. Using its own MiXCR run on the 5' RACE reads, TCRdb lists one record per CDR3 protein. In the table there are 910,000 or so distinct CDR3 sequences, roughly 51% of which are singletons. Study conclusions and caveats: TCR beta diversity per million T cells fell roughly linearly with age. Comparison with aged donors showed that long-lived donors had more naive CD4+ cells and higher diversity.

The sample consisted of blood. This receptor was obtained from a woman aged 55-75 years in good health. J is TRBJ2-1 and V is TRBV29-1; no reliable D call. Gene TRBJ2-7 matches the end of the DNA better, so the J call may be wrong. For the CDR3, the DNA is TGCAGCGTTGAAATAGAGAAGAGAGCTTACTACAATGAGCAGTACTTC. Its protein product is CSVEIEKRAYYNEQYF.